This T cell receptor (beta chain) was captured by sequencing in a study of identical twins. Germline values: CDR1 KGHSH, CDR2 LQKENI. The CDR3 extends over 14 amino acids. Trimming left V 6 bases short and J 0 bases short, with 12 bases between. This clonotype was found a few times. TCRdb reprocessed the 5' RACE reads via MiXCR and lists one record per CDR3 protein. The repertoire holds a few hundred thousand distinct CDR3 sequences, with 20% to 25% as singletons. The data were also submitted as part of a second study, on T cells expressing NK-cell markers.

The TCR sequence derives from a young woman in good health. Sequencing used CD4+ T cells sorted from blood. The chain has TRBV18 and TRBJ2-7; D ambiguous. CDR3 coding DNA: TGTGCCAGCTCCCTCATCGGGCCCTCCTACGAGCAGTACTTC. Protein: CASSLIGPSYEQYF.